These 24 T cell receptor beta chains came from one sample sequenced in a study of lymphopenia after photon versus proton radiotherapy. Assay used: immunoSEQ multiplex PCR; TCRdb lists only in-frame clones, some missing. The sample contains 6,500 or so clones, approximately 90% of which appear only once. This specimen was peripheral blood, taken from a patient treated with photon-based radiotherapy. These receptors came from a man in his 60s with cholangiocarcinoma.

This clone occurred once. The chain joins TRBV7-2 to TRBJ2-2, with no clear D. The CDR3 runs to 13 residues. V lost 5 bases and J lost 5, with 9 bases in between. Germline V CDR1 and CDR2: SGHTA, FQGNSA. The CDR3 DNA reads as TGTGCCAGCAGCGTTAGAGAAACCGGGGAGCTGTTTTTT. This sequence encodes CASSVRETGELFF.

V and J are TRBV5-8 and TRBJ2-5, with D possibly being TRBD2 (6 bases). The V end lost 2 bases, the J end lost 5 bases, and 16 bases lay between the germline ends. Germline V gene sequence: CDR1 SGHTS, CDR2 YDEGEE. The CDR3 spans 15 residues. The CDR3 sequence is CASSFRGAVEETQYF. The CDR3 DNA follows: TGTGCCAGCAGCTTTCGCGGGGCCGTGGAGGAGACCCAGTACTTC.

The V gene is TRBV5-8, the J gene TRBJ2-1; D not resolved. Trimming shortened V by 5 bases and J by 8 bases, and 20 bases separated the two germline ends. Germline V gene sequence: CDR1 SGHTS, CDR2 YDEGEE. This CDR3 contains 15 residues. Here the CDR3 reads CASRKPGHQMDEQFF. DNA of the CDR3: TGTGCCAGCAGAAAACCGGGTCACCAGATGGATGAGCAGTTCTTC. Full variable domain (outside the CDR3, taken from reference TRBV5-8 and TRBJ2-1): EAGVTQSPTHLIKTRGQQATLRCSPISGHTSVYWYQQALGLGLQFLLWYDEGEERNRGNFPPRFSGRQFPNYSSELNVNALELEDSALYLCASRKPGHQMDEQFFGPGTRLTVL.

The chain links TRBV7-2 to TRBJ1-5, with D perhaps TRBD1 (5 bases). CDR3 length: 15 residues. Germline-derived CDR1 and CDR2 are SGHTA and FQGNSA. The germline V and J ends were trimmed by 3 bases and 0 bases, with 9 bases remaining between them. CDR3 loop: CASSLTVNSNQPQHF. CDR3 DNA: TGTGCCAGCAGCTTGACAGTAAATAGCAATCAGCCCCAGCATTTT.

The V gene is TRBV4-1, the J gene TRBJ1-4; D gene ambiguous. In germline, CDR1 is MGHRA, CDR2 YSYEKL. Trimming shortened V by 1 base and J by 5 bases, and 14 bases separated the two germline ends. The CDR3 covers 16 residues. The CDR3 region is CASSQVYYRLNEKLFF. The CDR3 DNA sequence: TGCGCCAGCAGCCAAGTATATTACAGATTGAATGAAAAACTGTTTTTT.

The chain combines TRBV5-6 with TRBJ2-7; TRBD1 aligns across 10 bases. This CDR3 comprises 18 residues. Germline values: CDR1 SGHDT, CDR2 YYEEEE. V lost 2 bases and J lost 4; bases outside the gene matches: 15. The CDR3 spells CASSFYSGQGTPRYEQYF. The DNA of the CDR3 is TGTGCCAGCAGCTTCTACTCGGGACAGGGGACCCCGAGGTACGAGCAGTACTTC.

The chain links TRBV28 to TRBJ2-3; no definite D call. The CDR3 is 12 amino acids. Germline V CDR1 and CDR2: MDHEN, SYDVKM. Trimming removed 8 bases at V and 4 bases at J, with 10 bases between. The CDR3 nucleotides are TGTGCCAGCGAGAGGAGTCCAGATACGCAGTATTTT. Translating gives CASERSPDTQYF.

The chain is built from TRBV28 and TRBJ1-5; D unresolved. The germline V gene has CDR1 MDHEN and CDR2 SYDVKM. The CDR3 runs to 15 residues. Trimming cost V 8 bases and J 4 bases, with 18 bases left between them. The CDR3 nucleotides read TGTGCCAGCGCCTGGGGATTCCGGGGTAATCAGCCCCAGCATTTT. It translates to CASAWGFRGNQPQHF.

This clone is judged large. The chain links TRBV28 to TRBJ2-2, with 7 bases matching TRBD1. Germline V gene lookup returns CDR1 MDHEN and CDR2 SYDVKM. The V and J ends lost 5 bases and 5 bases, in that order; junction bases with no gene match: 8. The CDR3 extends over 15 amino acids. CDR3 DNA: TGTGCCAGCAGTCCATACAGGGGAGAGACCGGGGAGCTGTTTTTT. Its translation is CASSPYRGETGELFF.

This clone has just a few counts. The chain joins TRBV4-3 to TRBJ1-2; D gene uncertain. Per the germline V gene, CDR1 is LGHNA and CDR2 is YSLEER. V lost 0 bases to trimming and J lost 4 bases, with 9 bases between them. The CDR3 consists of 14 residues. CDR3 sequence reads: CASSQDENSYGYTF. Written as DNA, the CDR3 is TGCGCCAGCAGCCAAGATGAGAATTCCTATGGCTACACCTTC.

The CDR3 sequence: CASSSASGGRETQYF. In DNA, the CDR3 is TGTGCCAGTAGTTCGGCATCAGGGGGCAGGGAGACCCAGTACTTC. The gene calls are TRBV19 and TRBJ2-5, with 8 positions matching TRBD1. From germline, CDR1 is LNHDA and CDR2 SQIVND (reference sequence). CDR3 length: 15 residues. Trimming at V came to 5 bases and at J to 5 bases, leaving 10 bases not matched to a gene.

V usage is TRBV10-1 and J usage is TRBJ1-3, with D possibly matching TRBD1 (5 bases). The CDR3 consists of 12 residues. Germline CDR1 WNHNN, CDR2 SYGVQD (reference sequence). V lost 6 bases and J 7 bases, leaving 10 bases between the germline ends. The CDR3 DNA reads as TGCGCCAGCAGCGACAGCGAGAACACCATATATTTT. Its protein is CASSDSENTIYF.

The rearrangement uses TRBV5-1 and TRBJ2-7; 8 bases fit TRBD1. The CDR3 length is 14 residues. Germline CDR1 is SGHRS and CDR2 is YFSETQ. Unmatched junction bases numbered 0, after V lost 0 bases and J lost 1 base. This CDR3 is CASSLGQGSYEQYF. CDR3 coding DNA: TGCGCCAGCAGCTTGGGACAGGGGTCCTACGAGCAGTACTTC.

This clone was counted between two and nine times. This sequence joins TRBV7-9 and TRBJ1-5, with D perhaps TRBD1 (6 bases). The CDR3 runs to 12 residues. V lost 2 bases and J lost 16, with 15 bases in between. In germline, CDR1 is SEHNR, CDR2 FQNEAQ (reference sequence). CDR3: CASSLFGQSIHF. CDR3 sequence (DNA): TGTGCCAGCAGCTTATTCGGACAGTCAATCCATTTT.

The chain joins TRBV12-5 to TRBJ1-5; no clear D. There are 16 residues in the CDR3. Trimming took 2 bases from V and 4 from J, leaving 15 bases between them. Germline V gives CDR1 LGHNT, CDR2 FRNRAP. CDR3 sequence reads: CASGLLRDDLNQPQHF. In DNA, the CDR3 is TGTGCTAGTGGTTTGTTACGGGATGATCTAAATCAGCCCCAGCATTTT.

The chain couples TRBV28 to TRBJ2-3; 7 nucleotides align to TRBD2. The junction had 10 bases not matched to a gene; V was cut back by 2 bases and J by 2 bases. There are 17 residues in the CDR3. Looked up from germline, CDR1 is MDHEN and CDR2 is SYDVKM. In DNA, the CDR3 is TGTGCCAGCAGTTTAAAACTCCGGGACTACGACACAGATACGCAGTATTTT. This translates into CASSLKLRDYDTDTQYF.

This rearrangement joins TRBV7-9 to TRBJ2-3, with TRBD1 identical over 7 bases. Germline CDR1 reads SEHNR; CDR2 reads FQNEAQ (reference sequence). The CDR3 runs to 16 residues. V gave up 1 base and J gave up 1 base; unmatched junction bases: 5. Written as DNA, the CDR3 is TGTGCCAGCAGCTTAGGAGGGGGCGACGGCACAGATACGCAGTATTTT. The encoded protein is CASSLGGGDGTDTQYF.

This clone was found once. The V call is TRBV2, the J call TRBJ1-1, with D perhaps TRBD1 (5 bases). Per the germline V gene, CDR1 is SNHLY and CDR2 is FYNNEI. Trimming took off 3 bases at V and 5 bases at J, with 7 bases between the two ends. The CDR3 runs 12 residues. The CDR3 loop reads CASSEGETEAFF. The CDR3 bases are TGTGCCAGCAGTGAGGGGGAAACTGAAGCTTTCTTT. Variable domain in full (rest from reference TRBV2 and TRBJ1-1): EPEVTQTPSHQVTQMGQEVILRCVPISNHLYFYWYRQILGQKVEFLVSFYNNEISEKSEIFDDQFSVERPDGSNFTLKIRSTKLEDSAMYFCASSEGETEAFFGQGTRLTVV.

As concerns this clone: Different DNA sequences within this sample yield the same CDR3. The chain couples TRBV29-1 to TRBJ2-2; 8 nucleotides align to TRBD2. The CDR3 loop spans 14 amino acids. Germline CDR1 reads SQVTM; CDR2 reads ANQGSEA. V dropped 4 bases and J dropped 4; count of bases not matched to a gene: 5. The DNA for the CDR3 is TGCAGCGTTGGGGGACTAGGTGGCACCGGGGAGCTGTTTTTT. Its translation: CSVGGLGGTGELFF.

This CDR3 is CASSLAGGVSTDTQYF. For the CDR3, the DNA is TGTGCCAGCAGCTTAGCGGGGGGGGTTAGCACAGATACGCAGTATTTT. V gene TRBV11-2 combines with J gene TRBJ2-3; TRBD2 aligns across 8 bases. Trimming at V came to 1 base and at J to 0 bases, leaving 3 bases not matched to a gene. Germline CDR1 SGHAT, CDR2 FQNNGV. The length of the CDR3 is 16 residues.

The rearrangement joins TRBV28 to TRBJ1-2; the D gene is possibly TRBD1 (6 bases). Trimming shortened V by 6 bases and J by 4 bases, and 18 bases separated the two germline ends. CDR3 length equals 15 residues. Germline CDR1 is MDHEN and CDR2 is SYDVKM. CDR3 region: CASRRTEEYVYGYTF. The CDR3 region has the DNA TGTGCCAGCAGAAGGACAGAAGAATATGTCTATGGCTACACCTTC.

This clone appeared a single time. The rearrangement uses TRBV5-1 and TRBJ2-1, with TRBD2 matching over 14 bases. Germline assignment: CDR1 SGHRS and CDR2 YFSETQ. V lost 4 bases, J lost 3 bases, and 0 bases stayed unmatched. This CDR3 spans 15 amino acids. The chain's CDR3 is CASSGTSGSYNEQFF. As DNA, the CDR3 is TGCGCCAGCAGCGGGACTAGCGGGAGCTACAATGAGCAGTTCTTC.

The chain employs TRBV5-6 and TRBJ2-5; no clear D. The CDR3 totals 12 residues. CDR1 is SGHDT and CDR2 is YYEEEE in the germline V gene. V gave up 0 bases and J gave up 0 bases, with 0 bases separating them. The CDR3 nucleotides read TGTGCCAGCAGCTTGGACCAAGAGACCCAGTACTTC. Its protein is CASSLDQETQYF.

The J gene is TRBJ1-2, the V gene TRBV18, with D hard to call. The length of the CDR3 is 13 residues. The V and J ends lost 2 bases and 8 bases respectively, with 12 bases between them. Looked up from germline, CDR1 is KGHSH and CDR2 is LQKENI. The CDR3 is CASSPRAAGGYTF. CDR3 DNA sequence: TGTGCCAGCTCACCAAGGGCGGCGGGGGGCTACACCTTC.